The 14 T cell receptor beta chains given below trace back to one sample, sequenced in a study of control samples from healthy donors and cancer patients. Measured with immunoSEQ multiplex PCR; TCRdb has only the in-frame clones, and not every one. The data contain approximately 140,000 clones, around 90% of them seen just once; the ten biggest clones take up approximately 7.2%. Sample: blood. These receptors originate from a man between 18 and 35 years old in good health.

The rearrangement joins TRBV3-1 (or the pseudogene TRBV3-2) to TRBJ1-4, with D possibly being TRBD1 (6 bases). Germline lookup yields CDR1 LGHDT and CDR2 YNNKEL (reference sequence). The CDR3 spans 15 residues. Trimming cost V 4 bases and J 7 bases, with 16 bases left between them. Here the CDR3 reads CASSLTGGAGEKLFF. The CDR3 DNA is TGTGCCAGCAGCCTTACGGGGGGGGCCGGTGAAAAACTGTTTTTT.

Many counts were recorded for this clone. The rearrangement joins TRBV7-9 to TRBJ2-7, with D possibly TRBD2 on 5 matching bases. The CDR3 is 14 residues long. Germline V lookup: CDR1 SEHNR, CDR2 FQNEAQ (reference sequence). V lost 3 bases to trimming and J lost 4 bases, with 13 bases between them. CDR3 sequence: CASSFPGSVYEQYF. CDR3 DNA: TGTGCCAGCAGCTTCCCGGGGTCGGTTTACGAGCAGTACTTC. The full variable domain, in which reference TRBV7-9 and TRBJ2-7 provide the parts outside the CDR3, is DTGVSQNPRHKITKRGQNVTFRCDPISEHNRLYWYRQTLGQGPEFLTYFQNEAQLEKSRLLSDRFSAERPKGSFSTLEIQRTEQGDSAMYLCASSFPGSVYEQYFGPGTRLTVT.

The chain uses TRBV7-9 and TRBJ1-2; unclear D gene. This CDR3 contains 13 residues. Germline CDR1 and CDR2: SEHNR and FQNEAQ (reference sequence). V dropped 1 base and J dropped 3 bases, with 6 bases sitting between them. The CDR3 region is CASSLEPDYGYTF. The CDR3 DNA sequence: TGTGCCAGCAGCTTAGAGCCTGACTATGGCTACACCTTC.

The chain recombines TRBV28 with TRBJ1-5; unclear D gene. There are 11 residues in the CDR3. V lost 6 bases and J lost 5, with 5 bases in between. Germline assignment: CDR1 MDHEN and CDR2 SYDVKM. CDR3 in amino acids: CASSDYQPQHF. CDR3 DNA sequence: TGTGCCAGCAGCGATTATCAGCCCCAGCATTTT.

In DNA, the CDR3 is TGTGCCAGTAGGACAGGGTTCCCTCAGCCCCAGCATTTT. Protein product: CASRTGFPQPQHF. This chain connects TRBV19 to TRBJ1-5; 7 bases line up with TRBD1. This CDR3 has 13 residues. Losses at the gene ends were 6 bases for V and 6 bases for J; bases not matched to a gene: 5. Germline CDR1 reads LNHDA; CDR2 reads SQIVND (reference sequence).

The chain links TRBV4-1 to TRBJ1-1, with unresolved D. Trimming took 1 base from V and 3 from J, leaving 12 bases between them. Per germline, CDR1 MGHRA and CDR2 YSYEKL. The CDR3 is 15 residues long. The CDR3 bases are TGCGCCAGCAGCCAAGTAAACAGCTGGGACACTGAAGCTTTCTTT. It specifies CASSQVNSWDTEAFF.

CDR3 amino acids: CASSQGRSNYGYTF. CDR3 nucleotide sequence: TGTGCCAGCAGTCAAGGACGGTCTAACTATGGCTACACCTTC. The chain uses TRBV13 and TRBJ1-2; the D is unclear. The V end was cut by 6 bases, the J end by 0 bases, with 11 bases between. CDR3 length: 14 amino acids. Germline CDR1 reads PRHDT; CDR2 reads FYEKMQ (reference sequence).

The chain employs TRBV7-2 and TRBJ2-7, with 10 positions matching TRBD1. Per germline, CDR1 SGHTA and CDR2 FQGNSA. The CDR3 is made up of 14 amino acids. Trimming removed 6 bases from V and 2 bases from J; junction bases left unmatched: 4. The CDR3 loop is CASRTGTGAYEQYF. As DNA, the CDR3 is TGTGCCAGCAGAACCGGGACAGGGGCCTACGAGCAGTACTTC. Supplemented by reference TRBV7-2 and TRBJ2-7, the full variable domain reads GAGVSQSPSNKVTEKGKDVELRCDPISGHTALYWYRQSLGQGLEFLIYFQGNSAPDKSGLPSDRFSAERTGGSVSTLTIQRTQQEDSAVYLCASRTGTGAYEQYFGPGTRLTVT.

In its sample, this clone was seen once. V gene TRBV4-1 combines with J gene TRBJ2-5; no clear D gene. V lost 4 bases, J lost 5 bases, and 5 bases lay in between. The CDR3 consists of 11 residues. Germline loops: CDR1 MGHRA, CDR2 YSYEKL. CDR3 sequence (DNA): TGCGCCAGCAGCCTCGGGGAGACCCAGTACTTC. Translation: CASSLGETQYF.

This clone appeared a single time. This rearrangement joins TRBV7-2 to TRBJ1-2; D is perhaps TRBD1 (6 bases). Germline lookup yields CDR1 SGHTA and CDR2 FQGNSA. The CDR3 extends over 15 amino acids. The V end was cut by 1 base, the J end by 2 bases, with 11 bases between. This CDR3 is CASSLVDSTNYGYTF. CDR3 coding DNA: TGTGCCAGCAGCTTAGTGGACAGCACCAACTATGGCTACACCTTC. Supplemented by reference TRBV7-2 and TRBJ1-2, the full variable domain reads GAGVSQSPSNKVTEKGKDVELRCDPISGHTALYWYRQSLGQGLEFLIYFQGNSAPDKSGLPSDRFSAERTGGSVSTLTIQRTQQEDSAVYLCASSLVDSTNYGYTFGSGTRLTVV.

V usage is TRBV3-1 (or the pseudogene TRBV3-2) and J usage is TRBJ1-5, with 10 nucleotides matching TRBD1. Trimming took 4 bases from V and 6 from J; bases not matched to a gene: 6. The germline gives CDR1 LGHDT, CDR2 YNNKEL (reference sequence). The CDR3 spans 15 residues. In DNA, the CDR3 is TGTGCCAGCAGCCTCACGACAGGGGGCGGTCAGCCCCAGCATTTT. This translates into CASSLTTGGGQPQHF.

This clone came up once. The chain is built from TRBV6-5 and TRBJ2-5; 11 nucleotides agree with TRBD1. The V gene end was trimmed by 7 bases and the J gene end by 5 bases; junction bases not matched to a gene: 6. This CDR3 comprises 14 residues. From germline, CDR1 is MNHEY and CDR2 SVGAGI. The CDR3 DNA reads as TGTGCCAGCACCAGGACAGGGGGCGGTGAGACCCAGTACTTC. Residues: CASTRTGGGETQYF.

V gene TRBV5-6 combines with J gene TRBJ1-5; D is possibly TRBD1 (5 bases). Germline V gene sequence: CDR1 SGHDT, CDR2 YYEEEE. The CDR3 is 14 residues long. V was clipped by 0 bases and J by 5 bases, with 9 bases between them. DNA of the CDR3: TGTGCCAGCAGCTTGGGACAGTGGGATCAGCCCCAGCATTTT. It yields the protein CASSLGQWDQPQHF.

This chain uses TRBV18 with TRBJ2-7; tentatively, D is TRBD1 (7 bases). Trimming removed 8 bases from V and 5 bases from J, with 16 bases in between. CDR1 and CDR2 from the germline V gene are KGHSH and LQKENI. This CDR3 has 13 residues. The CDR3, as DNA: TGTGCCAGCAACGGAGGGGGCTTCCACGAGCAGTACTTC. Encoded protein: CASNGGGFHEQYF.